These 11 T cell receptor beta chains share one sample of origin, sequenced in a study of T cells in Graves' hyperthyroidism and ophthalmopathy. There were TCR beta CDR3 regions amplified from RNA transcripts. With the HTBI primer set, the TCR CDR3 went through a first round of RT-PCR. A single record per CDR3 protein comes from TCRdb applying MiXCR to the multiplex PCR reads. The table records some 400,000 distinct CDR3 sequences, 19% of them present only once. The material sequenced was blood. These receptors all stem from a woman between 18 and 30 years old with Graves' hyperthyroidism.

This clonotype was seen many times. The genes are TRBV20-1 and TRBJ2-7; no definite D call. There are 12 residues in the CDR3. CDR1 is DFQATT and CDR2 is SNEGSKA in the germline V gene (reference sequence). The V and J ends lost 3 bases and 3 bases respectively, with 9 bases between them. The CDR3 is CSASSGYYEQYF. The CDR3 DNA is TGCAGTGCTAGTTCCGGGTACTACGAGCAGTACTTC.

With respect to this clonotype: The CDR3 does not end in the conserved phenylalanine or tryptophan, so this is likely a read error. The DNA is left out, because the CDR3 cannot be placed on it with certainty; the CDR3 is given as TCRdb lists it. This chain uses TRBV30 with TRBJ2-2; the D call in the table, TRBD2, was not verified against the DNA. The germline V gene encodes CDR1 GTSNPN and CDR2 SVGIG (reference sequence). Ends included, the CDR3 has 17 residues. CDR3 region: CAFKRRGGSVASGELCL.

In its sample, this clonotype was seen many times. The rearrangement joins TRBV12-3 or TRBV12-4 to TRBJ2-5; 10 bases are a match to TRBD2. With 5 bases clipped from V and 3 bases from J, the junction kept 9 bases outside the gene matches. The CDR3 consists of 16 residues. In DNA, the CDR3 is TGTGCCAGCAGTCCGACCCGACTAGCGGGTAAAGAGACCCAGTACTTC. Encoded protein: CASSPTRLAGKETQYF.

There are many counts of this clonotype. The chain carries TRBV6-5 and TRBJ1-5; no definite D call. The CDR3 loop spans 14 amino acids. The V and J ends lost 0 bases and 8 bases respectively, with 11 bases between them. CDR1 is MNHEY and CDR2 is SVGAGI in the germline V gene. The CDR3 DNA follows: TGTGCCAGCAGTTACTCGGCCCATCGTGAGCCCCAGCATTTT. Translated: CASSYSAHREPQHF.

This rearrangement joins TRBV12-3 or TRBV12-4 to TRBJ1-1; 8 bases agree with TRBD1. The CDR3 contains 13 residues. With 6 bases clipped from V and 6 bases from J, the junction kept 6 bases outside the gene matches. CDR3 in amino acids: CASSPMTGAEAFF. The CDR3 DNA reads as TGTGCCAGCAGCCCGATGACAGGGGCTGAAGCTTTCTTT.

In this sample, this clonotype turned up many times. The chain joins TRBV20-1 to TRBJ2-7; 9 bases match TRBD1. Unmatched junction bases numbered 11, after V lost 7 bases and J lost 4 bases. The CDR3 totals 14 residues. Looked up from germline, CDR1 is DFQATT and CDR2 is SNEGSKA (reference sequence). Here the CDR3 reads CSVRGQGSTYEQYF. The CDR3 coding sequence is TGCAGTGTCCGAGGACAGGGGTCTACTTACGAGCAGTACTTC.

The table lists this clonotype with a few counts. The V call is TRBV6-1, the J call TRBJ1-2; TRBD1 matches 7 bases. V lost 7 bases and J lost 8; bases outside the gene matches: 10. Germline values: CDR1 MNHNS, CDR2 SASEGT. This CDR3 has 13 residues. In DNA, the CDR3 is TGTGCCAGCACCACGACAGGGCGCCACGGCTACACCTTC. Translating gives CASTTTGRHGYTF.

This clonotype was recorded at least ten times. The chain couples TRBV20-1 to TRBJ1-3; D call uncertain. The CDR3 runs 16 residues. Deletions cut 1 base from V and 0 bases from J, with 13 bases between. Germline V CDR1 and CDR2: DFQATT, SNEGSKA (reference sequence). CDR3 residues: CSARGSVGSSGNTIYF. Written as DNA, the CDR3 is TGCAGTGCTAGAGGTTCGGTCGGTAGCTCTGGAAACACCATATATTTT.

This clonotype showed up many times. The CDR3 here is CASSKKGTENTGELFF. The CDR3 coding sequence is TGTGCCAGTAGTAAGAAAGGGACAGAGAACACCGGGGAGCTGTTTTTT. The rearrangement joins TRBV19 to TRBJ2-2, with 7 nucleotides matching TRBD1. The germline V gene has CDR1 LNHDA and CDR2 SQIVND (reference sequence). V gave up 4 bases and J gave up 1 base; unmatched junction bases: 6. The CDR3 length is 16 residues.

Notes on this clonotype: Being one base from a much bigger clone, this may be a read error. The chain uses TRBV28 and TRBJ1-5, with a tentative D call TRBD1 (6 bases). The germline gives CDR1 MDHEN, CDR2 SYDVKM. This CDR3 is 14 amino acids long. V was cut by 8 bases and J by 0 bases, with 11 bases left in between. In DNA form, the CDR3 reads TGTGCCAGCGGGACATTTTATAGCAATCAGCCCCAGCATTTT. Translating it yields CASGTFYSNQPQHF.

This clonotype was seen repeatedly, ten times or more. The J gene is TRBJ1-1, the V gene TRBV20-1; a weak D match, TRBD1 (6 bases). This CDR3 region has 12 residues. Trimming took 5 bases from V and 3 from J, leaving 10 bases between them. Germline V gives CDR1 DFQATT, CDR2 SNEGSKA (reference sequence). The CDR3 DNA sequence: TGCAGTGCTCCTGGACAGTACACTGAAGCTTTCTTT. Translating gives CSAPGQYTEAFF.